These 27 T cell receptor beta chains came from one sample sequenced in a study of T cell responses to AZD1222 COVID-19 vaccine. Assay: immunoSEQ multiplex PCR; the TCRdb copy retains only in-frame clones and omits some. The data contain roughly 140,000 clones, roughly 91% of them singletons. The starting material was peripheral blood, obtained 28 days after the second AZD1222 dose. These receptors were obtained from an adult who received the AZD1222 COVID-19 vaccine.

This clone was recorded a few times. The chain joins TRBV12-5 to TRBJ1-5; D unresolved. Germline lookup yields CDR1 LGHNT and CDR2 FRNRAP. V was clipped by 5 bases and J by 6 bases, with 11 bases between them. The length of the CDR3 is 13 residues. Written as DNA, the CDR3 is TGTGCTAGTGGTAATGGGCCCAGTCAGCCCCAGCATTTT. It encodes CASGNGPSQPQHF. Variable domain in full (rest from reference TRBV12-5 and TRBJ1-5): DARVTQTPRHKVTEMGQEVTMRCQPILGHNTVFWYRQTMMQGLELLAYFRNRAPLDDSGMPKDRFSAEMPDATLATLKIQPSEPRDSAVYFCASGNGPSQPQHFGDGTRLSIL.

The V and J genes are TRBV19 and TRBJ2-4; a weak D match, TRBD2 (6 bases). The germline V gene encodes CDR1 LNHDA and CDR2 SQIVND (reference sequence). The CDR3 extends over 14 amino acids. The germline V and J ends were trimmed by 7 bases and 5 bases, with 15 bases remaining between them. CDR3 sequence: CASKGHGGENIQYF. CDR3 nucleotides: TGTGCCAGTAAGGGGCACGGGGGAGAAAACATTCAGTACTTC.

This clone was found once. CDR3 in DNA: TGTGCCAGCAGCTTAGATAGCGGGGGGAGCTCCTACAATGAGCAGTTCTTC. Translation: CASSLDSGGSSYNEQFF. The V call is TRBV13, the J call TRBJ2-1, with TRBD2 matching over 10 bases. Germline loops: CDR1 PRHDT, CDR2 FYEKMQ (reference sequence). The CDR3 runs 17 residues. Trimming removed 1 base from V and 0 bases from J; junction bases left unmatched: 3.

The chain has TRBV2 and TRBJ2-3; D tentatively reads TRBD1 or TRBD2 (6 bases each). There are 13 residues in the CDR3. Germline assignment: CDR1 SNHLY and CDR2 FYNNEI. V gave up 6 bases and J gave up 6 bases, with 13 bases separating them. This CDR3 is CASRGGLGDTQYF. CDR3 nucleotide sequence: TGTGCCAGCAGAGGGGGGCTTGGGGATACGCAGTATTTT.

The gene calls are TRBV29-1 and TRBJ1-4; perhaps TRBD1 as D (5 bases). Germline V lookup: CDR1 SQVTM, CDR2 ANQGSEA. The CDR3 length is 14 residues. Trimming left V 0 bases short and J 7 bases short, with 12 bases between. The CDR3 region has the DNA TGCAGCGTTGAAGATAAGGCAGGGAGTGAAAAACTGTTTTTT. The encoded protein is CSVEDKAGSEKLFF. Looking up the rest from reference TRBV29-1 and TRBJ1-4 gives the full variable domain: SAVISQKPSRDICQRGTSLTIQCQVDSQVTMMFWYRQQPGQSLTLIATANQGSEATYESGFVIDKFPISRPNLTFSTLTVSNMSPEDSSIYLCSVEDKAGSEKLFFGSGTQLSVL.

The chain has TRBV6-4 and TRBJ1-1; TRBD1 might be the D (6 bases). Germline V gene data show CDR1 as MRHNA and CDR2 as SNTAGT. V lost 6 bases, J lost 4 bases, and 15 bases lay in between. The CDR3 has 14 amino acids. CDR3 residues: CASRLSQGITEAFF. The CDR3, as DNA: TGTGCCAGCAGGCTATCTCAGGGGATCACTGAAGCTTTCTTT.

The gene calls are TRBV15 and TRBJ2-2; 8 bases map to TRBD1. Trimming removed 1 base from V and 7 bases from J; junction bases left unmatched: 5. CDR1 is LNHNV, CDR2 YYDKDF, per germline (reference sequence). This CDR3 spans 15 amino acids. CDR3 region: CATSRGGQGGGELFF. CDR3 nucleotides: TGTGCCACCAGCAGAGGCGGACAGGGTGGCGGGGAGCTGTTTTTT.

The V gene is TRBV9, the J gene TRBJ1-4; D may be TRBD1 (5 bases). CDR1 and CDR2 from the germline V gene are SGDLS and YYNGEE. CDR3 length: 13 amino acids. V was cut by 3 bases and J by 5 bases, with 8 bases left in between. The chain's CDR3 is CASSEGYNEKLFF. DNA of the CDR3: TGTGCCAGCAGCGAGGGGTACAATGAAAAACTGTTTTTT.

The chain combines TRBV18 with TRBJ1-2; a possible D gene is TRBD1 (5 bases). Trimming pared 3 bases from V and 7 bases from J, leaving 12 bases between. The CDR3 contains 13 residues. CDR1 and CDR2 (germline): KGHSH, LQKENI. CDR3 nucleotides: TGTGCCAGCTCACCCCAGGGTTACGCTGGCTACACCTTC. It encodes CASSPQGYAGYTF.

The chain joins TRBV5-1 to TRBJ1-2; 9 bases fit TRBD1. The CDR3 is 15 amino acids. Germline lookup yields CDR1 SGHRS and CDR2 YFSETQ. With 0 bases clipped from V and 8 bases from J, the junction kept 8 bases outside the gene matches. The CDR3 is CASSLGDRALGGYTF. As DNA, the CDR3 is TGCGCCAGCAGCTTGGGGGACAGGGCATTGGGAGGCTACACCTTC.

A single count supports this clone. The genes are TRBV24-1 and TRBJ2-3; a weak D match, TRBD2 (6 bases). This CDR3 comprises 15 residues. Germline V lookup: CDR1 KGHDR, CDR2 SFDVKD. Trimming shortened V by 6 bases and J by 2 bases, and 14 bases separated the two germline ends. CDR3 in amino acids: CATSSPGRNTDTQYF. CDR3 nucleotides: TGTGCCACCAGTTCCCCAGGGAGGAACACAGATACGCAGTATTTT.

The rearrangement uses TRBV5-1 and TRBJ2-7; either TRBD1 or TRBD2 may fit D (7 bases each). V was clipped by 7 bases and J by 2 bases, with 16 bases between them. The germline CDR1 and CDR2 sequences are SGHRS and YFSETQ. This CDR3 is built from 14 residues. This CDR3 reads CASYQGGSTYEQYF. The CDR3 coding sequence is TGCGCCAGCTACCAGGGGGGGTCAACCTACGAGCAGTACTTC.

This chain joins TRBV30 and TRBJ1-3; no reliable D call. Germline-derived CDR1 and CDR2 are GTSNPN and SVGIG (reference sequence). The V end was cut by 1 base, the J end by 15 bases, with 10 bases between. This CDR3 is built from 10 residues. CDR3 loop: CAWSGRRRYF. CDR3 DNA: TGTGCCTGGAGTGGGCGCCGGAGATATTTT.

J is TRBJ2-7 and V is TRBV5-1, with 7 bases fitting TRBD2. V shed 7 bases, J shed 6 bases, and the junction held 13 bases outside the gene matches. Germline CDR1 reads SGHRS; CDR2 reads YFSETQ. The CDR3 consists of 14 residues. Written as DNA, the CDR3 is TGCGCCAGCCGACCGACTAGCTTGGCCGGCGAGCAGTACTTC. Translated, it gives CASRPTSLAGEQYF.

J is TRBJ1-2 and V is TRBV2; D possibly corresponds to TRBD1 (6 bases). This CDR3 is 18 amino acids long. Germline V gene data show CDR1 as SNHLY and CDR2 as FYNNEI. V gave up 1 base and J gave up 7 bases, with 25 bases separating them. The CDR3 protein is CASSEDGGPTTPRGGYTF. The CDR3 DNA sequence: TGTGCCAGCAGTGAAGATGGGGGCCCCACTACCCCTAGGGGTGGCTACACCTTC.

The chain joins TRBV27 to TRBJ2-7, with a weak D call TRBD2 (6 bases). The CDR3 extends over 13 amino acids. V was pared by 6 bases and J by 3 bases, with 12 bases between. In germline, CDR1 is MNHEY, CDR2 SMNVEV (reference sequence). In DNA, the CDR3 is TGTGCCAGCAGCCTCGGGAGTTACTACGAGCAGTACTTC. It is translated as CASSLGSYYEQYF.

The chain combines TRBV30 with TRBJ2-2; TRBD2 matches 13 bases. Germline trimming cut 5 bases from V and 5 bases from J; bases unmatched to any gene: 8. Germline CDR1 is GTSNPN and CDR2 is SVGIG (reference sequence). There are 16 residues in the CDR3. In DNA, the CDR3 is TGTGCCTGGGGGGCCGGGACTAGCGGGATAACCGGGGAGCTGTTTTTT. Translation gives CAWGAGTSGITGELFF.

The rearrangement links TRBV5-1 to TRBJ2-4; D perhaps matches TRBD2 (5 bases). V dropped 3 bases and J dropped 0 bases, with 13 bases sitting between them. Germline V gene data show CDR1 as SGHRS and CDR2 as YFSETQ. This CDR3 is built from 16 residues. CDR3 sequence (DNA): TGCGCCAGCAGCTCCTACACGGACTTAGCCAAAAACATTCAGTACTTC. Its protein is CASSSYTDLAKNIQYF.

The chain joins TRBV6-2 or TRBV6-3 to TRBJ2-3; 10 nucleotides align to TRBD2. The V gene's germline CDR1 is MNHEY and CDR2 SVGEGT. Trimming removed 0 bases from V and 4 bases from J; junction bases left unmatched: 4. The CDR3 covers 16 residues. The CDR3 DNA is TGTGCCAGCAGTTACTCCGAGCGGGAGGGGCCAGATACGCAGTATTTT. Translation gives CASSYSEREGPDTQYF.

The genes are TRBV5-6 and TRBJ1-2; no definite D call. The CDR3 has 18 amino acids. The V end was cut by 1 base, the J end by 0 bases, with 19 bases between. Per germline, CDR1 SGHDT and CDR2 YYEEEE. The CDR3 reads CASSLNRELPRANYGYTF. The DNA for the CDR3 is TGTGCCAGCAGCTTGAACAGAGAACTACCCCGAGCTAACTATGGCTACACCTTC.

This clone occurred many times. The chain links TRBV6-5 to TRBJ1-5; tentative D call: TRBD1 (5 bases). This CDR3 is built from 15 residues. The V end was cut by 7 bases, the J end by 2 bases, with 15 bases between. Germline CDR1 MNHEY, CDR2 SVGAGI. CDR3 sequence reads: CASTLDGGGNQPQHF. CDR3 nucleotide sequence: TGTGCCAGCACCTTAGACGGGGGGGGCAATCAGCCCCAGCATTTT.

This clone was observed a single time. This chain connects TRBV24-1 to TRBJ2-1, with 9 bases matching TRBD1. The CDR3 contains 16 residues. Per the germline V gene, CDR1 is KGHDR and CDR2 is SFDVKD. V dropped 4 bases and J dropped 6; count of bases not matched to a gene: 9. CDR3: CATSDPTGGTVNEQFF. CDR3 sequence (DNA): TGTGCCACCAGTGACCCCACAGGGGGCACGGTCAATGAGCAGTTCTTC.

This clone was seen a single time. The chain joins TRBV6-1 to TRBJ1-1; D unresolved. With 0 bases removed from V and 3 bases from J, the gap between germline ends came to 20 bases. CDR1 MNHNS and CDR2 SASEGT come from the germline V gene. This CDR3 has 18 residues. The DNA of the CDR3 is TGTGCCAGCAGTGAAGCGCTTTACGGGTCACTGAGTGACACTGAAGCTTTCTTT. Encoded protein: CASSEALYGSLSDTEAFF.

This rearrangement joins TRBV11-3 to TRBJ1-1; D is ambiguous. The CDR3 spans 15 residues. The germline V gene encodes CDR1 SGHNT and CDR2 YENEEA. The V and J ends lost 2 bases and 6 bases respectively, with 16 bases between them. The CDR3 reads CASSLQVSLESEAFF. CDR3 bases: TGTGCCAGCAGCTTACAGGTCAGCTTAGAATCTGAAGCTTTCTTT.

The V and J genes are TRBV10-3 and TRBJ1-3; D uncertain. Germline CDR1 and CDR2: ENHRY and SYGVKD. V lost 0 bases to trimming and J lost 0 bases, with 6 bases between them. The CDR3 spans 15 residues. The CDR3 here is CAISESGGSGNTIYF. In DNA form, the CDR3 reads TGTGCCATCAGTGAGTCGGGCGGCTCTGGAAACACCATATATTTT.

The gene calls are TRBV14 and TRBJ1-2, with D unclear. This CDR3 spans 13 amino acids. V lost 2 bases, J lost 2 bases, and 6 bases lay in between. Germline V gene data show CDR1 as SGHDN and CDR2 as FVKESK. CDR3 amino acids: CASSQHPNYGYTF. CDR3 nucleotides: TGTGCCAGCAGCCAACACCCCAACTATGGCTACACCTTC.

The chain is built from TRBV6-1 and TRBJ2-7, with unresolved D. The V end lost 0 bases, the J end lost 4 bases, and 7 bases lay between the germline ends. The CDR3 loop spans 13 amino acids. The germline gives CDR1 MNHNS, CDR2 SASEGT. The CDR3 loop reads CASSEALKYEQYF. In nucleotides, the CDR3 is TGTGCCAGCAGTGAAGCGCTCAAATACGAGCAGTACTTC.